This T cell receptor (beta chain) was recovered during a study of cytomegalovirus exposure and HLA in healthy donors (dated by TCRdb to about 2017). With regard to the full study: An earlier analysis of roughly 500 of the donors reported about 250 Gb of sequence data and more than 90 million unique TCR beta sequences from some 180 million T cells. An early release covering 500 to 750 HLA-typed donors comprised around 300 gigabases of sequencing data and 85 million or so unique TCR sequences. Of the 300 to 450 genotyped donors, approximately 80% were placed in the genetic ancestry cluster associated with self-reported Caucasian donors. The study was designed to test whether signatures of past pathogen exposure could be identified by cataloging public T cell receptors. The study used immunosequencing to profile the T cell repertoires of approximately 640 subjects and linked those repertoires to cytomegalovirus serostatus. In addition to the first cohort of 650 to 750 subjects, a separate validation cohort of 120 different subjects was used. To predict cytomegalovirus infection status, the study brought together high-throughput TCR immunosequencing, statistical association of individual TCRs with disease status, and machine learning. To study patterns of TCR occurrence, a later analysis re-analyzed previously published TCR beta repertoires from several hundred donors and added high-resolution HLA genotyping. The later analysis used no new phenotypic data to find candidate immune exposures, relying instead on TCR beta sequences and their occurrence across donors. An earlier analysis of several hundred of the donors applied high-throughput TCR beta sequencing to assess whether each TCR beta V gene segment acted as functional or pseudogenic. Donor age, sex, ethnicity and CMV serostatus were compiled alongside the repertoire data. In a later genetic analysis, genome-wide SNP genotypes for about 55% of the roughly 670 donors were used, and that subset was treated as a discovery cohort. All discovery cohort repertoires had been generated on a single sequencing platform. Class I and class II HLA loci were covered by the typing at four-digit resolution. Typing coverage differed by locus: A, B, C, DRB1 and DQB1 were typed in roughly 620-630 donors, DQA1 in 522, DPA1 in 600 to 610, and DPB1 in 472. Because of strong linkage in the cohort, four or five DR-DQ haplotypes were treated as single units for association and clustering. Among some 400 genotyped donors of the cohort, an average of around 250,000 unique TCR beta nucleotide sequences was sequenced per donor, of which about 18% were non-productive. Overall study results and their limits: Most TCR sequences were observed very rarely across donors, whereas some public TCRs were present in many individuals. Correlated functional status among segregating V segments might be attributable to linkage disequilibrium, but an unknown experimental factor could not be ruled out. Because counts were too low, approximately 15 rarely observed V segments, including chromosome 9 orphons, were excluded from the earlier analysis of several hundred of the donors. In a later analysis, TCR association rates were found to vary across HLA loci, with the most associated TCRs seen for DRB1 alleles and the fewest for HLA-C alleles. Sequencing depth was assumed to be roughly uniform across donors in the presence/absence analyses, though that assumption may not hold. In the study, around 150 TCR beta chains were listed as associated with cytomegalovirus. Cytomegalovirus status was reported to be diagnosed by the classifier with high specificity and sensitivity in both the original and validation cohorts. In vitro tests confirmed that a few of the cytomegalovirus-associated TCR beta chains recognize cytomegalovirus antigens. Only TCR beta chains were sequenced in this cohort, and the absence of alpha or paired-chain data limited detectable features. In an earlier analysis of some 500 of the donors, most TCR beta V segments were observed in productive rearrangements about 87% or about 30% of the time, broadly matching IMGT annotations. HLA typing was unavailable for some donors at each locus, so association tests used only the typed subset. The authors suggested that the approach could potentially be generalized to other disease states and immunological phenotypes. In a later genetic analysis, a missense DCLRE1C variant was associated with V-gene and J-gene trimming of TCR beta chains, and the association was replicated in an independent cohort. A further reported finding was that TCR beta sequences accurately predicted the HLA-A and HLA-B alleles for most subjects in the first cohort. Immune exposure information for the cohort was limited to CMV serostatus. Specific HLA alleles were associated with 16,951 TCR beta sequences at a false discovery rate of 0.05 in a later analysis. In a later genetic analysis, fewer N-insertions in productive TCRs were reported among donors in an Asian-associated ancestry cluster than the approximately 670-donor mean. Some IMGT-functional V segments, including TRBV6-2 and TRBV6-3, could not be distinguished by the 87-base-pair reads and were therefore excluded. Compared with equally common non-associated chains, HLA-associated TCR beta chains in a later analysis were more clonally expanded and had lower generation probabilities. Strong co-occurrence of HLA alleles, especially DR and DQ, made assigning TCR associations to individual alleles difficult. A group of highly shared sequence variants was considered likely to be a technical artifact of the sequencing pipeline. Most CMV-associated TCR beta chains appeared to be HLA-restricted in a later analysis, and the HLA associations seemed to be driven largely by CMV exposure. Several of the top co-occurrence clusters appeared to be linked to parvovirus B19, influenza, CMV and Epstein-Barr virus, according to a later analysis.

The cohort consisted of 666 healthy bone marrow donors. Cohort members were all nominally healthy when sampled, although unrecorded immune exposures were likely present. The donor tested CMV seronegative, placing the donor among the 350 to 400 seronegative members of the cohort. Each donor provided a peripheral blood sample, and peripheral blood mononuclear cells were used for TCR beta sequencing. Genomic DNA was extracted from the blood cell samples with the Qiagen DNeasy Blood Extraction Kit. This clone has a count of ten or more. Its antigen remains unidentified. No base-level quality is on record; no much larger clone is a single base apart. Taken from the germline V gene, the CDR1 and CDR2 loops are SNHLY and FYNNEI. Deletion took 6 bases off V and 0 bases off J, with a span of 12 bases between the germline ends. The CDR3 goes from the cysteine to the phenylalanine over 15 residues. The only DNA kept is the CDR3, 45 bases in frame from the first base.

The library was built by means of the immunoSEQ multiplex PCR assay. For the multiplex PCR, a mixture combining 60 forward primers for TCR Vbeta segments and 13 reverse primers for TCR Jbeta segments was used. Amplification of the CDR3 region of rearranged TCR beta genes was performed with a multiplex PCR assay on genomic DNA. The Illumina HiSeq System was used to sequence the amplified TCR beta libraries as 87-base-pair reads. Per the original workflow: In a later analysis, tens of millions of unique TCR beta chains were counted across the approximately 620 repertoires, and approximately 11 million of these chains were shared by at least two donors. A nearest-neighbor algorithm error-corrected the raw reads and collapsed the reads into unique sequences, merging closely related sequences to remove PCR and sequencing errors. CDR3 sequences were aligned to IMGT reference sequences to assign V, D and J gene segments. Each retained sequence needed at least a six-nucleotide match to both a V gene segment and a J gene segment. Rearrangements were called productive when the CDR3 lacked stop codons and stayed in frame with V and J; all others were non-productive. Following IMGT convention, CDR3 was defined as the stretch from the second conserved V-encoded cysteine up to the conserved J-encoded phenylalanine. The earlier analysis of fewer than 700 of the donors excluded sequences that lacked an unambiguous match to a single V gene segment. In an earlier analysis of 587 of the donors, V segments were called functional above 56.7% productive rearrangements and were called segregating when the between-donor standard deviation exceeded 5%. A statistical classification framework was built to diagnose cytomegalovirus status from the catalog of TCR beta chain sequences. V and J gene assignment, in a later analysis, came from comparing TCR nucleotide sequences with IMGT/GENE-DB human TR gene sequences. The TCRdist pipeline was used in a later analysis to assign CDR3 sequences and most-parsimonious VDJ recombination scenarios. In a later analysis, each TCR beta chain was defined by its CDR3 amino acid sequence together with its V-gene family, and reads without a unique V-gene family were excluded. A later analysis removed 592 highly shared, low-generation-probability nucleotide sequences to deal with suspected cross-contamination and a sequencing artifact. In a later analysis, a clonal expansion index for each public chain was calculated from normalized within-repertoire ranks of inferred template counts. Generation probabilities in a later analysis came from a VDJ recombination model fitted to out-of-frame rearrangements, and those results were checked against IGoR. In a later analysis, TCR-TCR, TCR-HLA and TCR-CMV co-occurrence was scored with hypergeometric tests, and a repertoire-size bias correction was applied to TCR pairs. In a later analysis, false discovery rates were estimated by permuting HLA or CMV assignments 20 times. A later analysis grouped co-occurring TCRs with DBSCAN, adding TCRdist sequence similarity when clustering within HLA-allele-positive subsets. Repertoires with fewer than 30,000 or more than 120,000 public chains were left out of co-occurrence clustering, as were four to six repertoires with anomalous nucleotide sharing. TCRdb provides this immuneACCESS table in a form limited to in-frame rearrangements. Some clones are lacking; in checked studies, under half of them reflect an unresolved V gene, and why the rest are absent is not known. V, J and clone size derive from that table, while D and trimming were established from the DNA sequence. The sample profile shows some 110,000 clones; around 80% of them were found once. The biggest ten clones account for around 2.5% of the sample.

The receptor comes from a man between 40 and 49 years old in good health and CMV-seronegative. The sequenced sample was PBMCs. The chain is encoded by TRBV2 joined to TRBJ1-3, with no confident D gene call. The CDR3 is CASRGRLDSGNTIYF. The nucleotide sequence is TGTGCCAGCAGGGGAAGACTAGACTCTGGAAACACCATATATTTT.